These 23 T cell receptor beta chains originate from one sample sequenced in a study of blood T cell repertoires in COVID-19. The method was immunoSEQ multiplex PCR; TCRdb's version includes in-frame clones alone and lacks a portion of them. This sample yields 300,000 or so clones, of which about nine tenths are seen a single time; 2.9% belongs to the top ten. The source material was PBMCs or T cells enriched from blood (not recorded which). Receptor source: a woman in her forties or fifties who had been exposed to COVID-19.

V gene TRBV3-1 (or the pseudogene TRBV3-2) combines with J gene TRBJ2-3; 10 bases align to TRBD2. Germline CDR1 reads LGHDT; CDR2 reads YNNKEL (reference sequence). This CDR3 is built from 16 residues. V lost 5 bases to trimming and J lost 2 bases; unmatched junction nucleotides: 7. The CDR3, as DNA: TGTGCCAGCAGCTCCCAAGGACTAGCGGCCACAGATACGCAGTATTTT. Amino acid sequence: CASSSQGLAATDTQYF.

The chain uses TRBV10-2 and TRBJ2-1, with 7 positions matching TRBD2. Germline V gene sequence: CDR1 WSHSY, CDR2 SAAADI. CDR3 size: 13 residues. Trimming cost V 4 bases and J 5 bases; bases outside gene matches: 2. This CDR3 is CASSVGGNNEQFF. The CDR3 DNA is TGCGCCAGCAGTGTCGGGGGGAACAATGAGCAGTTCTTC.

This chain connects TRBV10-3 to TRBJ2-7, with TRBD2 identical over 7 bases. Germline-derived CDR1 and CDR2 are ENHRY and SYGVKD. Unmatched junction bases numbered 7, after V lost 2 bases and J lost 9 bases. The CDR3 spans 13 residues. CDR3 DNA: TGTGCCATCAGTGAGAACCCAGGGAGGGTGCAGTACTTC. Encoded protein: CAISENPGRVQYF.

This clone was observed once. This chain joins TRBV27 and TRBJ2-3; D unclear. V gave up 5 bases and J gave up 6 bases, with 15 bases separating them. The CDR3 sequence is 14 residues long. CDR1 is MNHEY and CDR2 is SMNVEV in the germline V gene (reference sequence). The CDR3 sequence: CASSNYPSPDTQYF. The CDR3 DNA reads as TGTGCCAGCAGTAACTACCCCTCACCCGATACGCAGTATTTT.

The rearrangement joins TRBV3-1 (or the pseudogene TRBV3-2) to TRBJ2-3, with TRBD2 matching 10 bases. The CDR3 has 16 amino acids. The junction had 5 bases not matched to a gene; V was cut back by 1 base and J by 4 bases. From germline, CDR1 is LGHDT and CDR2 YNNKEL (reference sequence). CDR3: CASSQVYLAGADTQYF. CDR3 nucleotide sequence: TGTGCCAGCAGCCAAGTATACCTAGCGGGAGCAGATACGCAGTATTTT.

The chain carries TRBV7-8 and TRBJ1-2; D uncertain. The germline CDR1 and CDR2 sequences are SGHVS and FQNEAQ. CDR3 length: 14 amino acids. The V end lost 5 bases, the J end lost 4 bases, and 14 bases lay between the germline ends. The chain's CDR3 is CASSPGPATYGYTF. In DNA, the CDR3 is TGTGCCAGCAGCCCAGGCCCGGCCACCTATGGCTACACCTTC.

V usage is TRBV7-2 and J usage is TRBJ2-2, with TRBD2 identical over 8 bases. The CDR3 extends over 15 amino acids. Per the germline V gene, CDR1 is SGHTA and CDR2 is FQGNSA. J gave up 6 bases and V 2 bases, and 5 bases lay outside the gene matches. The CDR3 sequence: CASSLRRGEAGELFF. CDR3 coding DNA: TGTGCCAGCAGCTTACGGCGGGGGGAGGCCGGGGAGCTGTTTTTT.

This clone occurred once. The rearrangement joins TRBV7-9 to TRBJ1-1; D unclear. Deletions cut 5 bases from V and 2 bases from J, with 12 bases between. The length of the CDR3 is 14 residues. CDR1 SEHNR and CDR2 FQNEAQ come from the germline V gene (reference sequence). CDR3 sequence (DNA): TGTGCCAGCAGCCAGGAACAAGTTAACACTGAAGCTTTCTTT. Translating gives CASSQEQVNTEAFF.

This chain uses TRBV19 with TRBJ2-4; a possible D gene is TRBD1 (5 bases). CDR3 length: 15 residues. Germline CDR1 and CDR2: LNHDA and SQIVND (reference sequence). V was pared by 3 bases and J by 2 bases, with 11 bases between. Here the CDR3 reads CASSIRTGTKNIQYF. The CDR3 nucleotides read TGTGCCAGTAGTATTCGAACAGGAACCAAAAACATTCAGTACTTC.

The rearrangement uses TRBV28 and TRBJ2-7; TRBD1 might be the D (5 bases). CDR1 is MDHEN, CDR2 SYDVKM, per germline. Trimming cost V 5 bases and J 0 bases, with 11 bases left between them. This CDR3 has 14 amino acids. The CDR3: CASSRRQISYEQYF. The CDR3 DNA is TGTGCCAGCAGTCGAAGACAGATCTCCTACGAGCAGTACTTC.

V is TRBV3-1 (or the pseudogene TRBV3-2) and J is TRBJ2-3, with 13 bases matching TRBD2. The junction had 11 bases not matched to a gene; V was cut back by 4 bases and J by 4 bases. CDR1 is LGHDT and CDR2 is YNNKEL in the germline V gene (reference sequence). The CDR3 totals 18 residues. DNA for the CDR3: TGTGCCAGCAGCCGACCCGAGTGGACTAGCGGGGGATCAGATACGCAGTATTTT. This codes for CASSRPEWTSGGSDTQYF.

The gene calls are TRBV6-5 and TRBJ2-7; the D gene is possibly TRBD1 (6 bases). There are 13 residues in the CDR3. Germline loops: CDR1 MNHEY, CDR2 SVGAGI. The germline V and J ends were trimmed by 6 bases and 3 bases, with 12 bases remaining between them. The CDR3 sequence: CASRTTGYYEQYF. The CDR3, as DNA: TGTGCCAGCAGGACTACAGGGTACTACGAGCAGTACTTC.

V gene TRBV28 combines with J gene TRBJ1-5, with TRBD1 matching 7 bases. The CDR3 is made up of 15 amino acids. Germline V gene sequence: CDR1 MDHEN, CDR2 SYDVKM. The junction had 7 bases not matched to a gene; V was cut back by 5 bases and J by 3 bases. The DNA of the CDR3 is TGTGCCAGCAGTCCCATAGACAGGGTCAATCAGCCCCAGCATTTT. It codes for CASSPIDRVNQPQHF.

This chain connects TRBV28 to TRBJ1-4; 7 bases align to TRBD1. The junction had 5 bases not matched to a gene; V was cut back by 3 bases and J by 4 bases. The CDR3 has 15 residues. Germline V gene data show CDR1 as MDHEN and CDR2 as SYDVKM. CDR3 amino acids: CASSLLTGNNEKLFF. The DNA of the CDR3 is TGTGCCAGCAGTTTGCTGACAGGGAATAATGAAAAACTGTTTTTT. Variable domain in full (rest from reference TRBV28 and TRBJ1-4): DVKVTQSSRYLVKRTGEKVFLECVQDMDHENMFWYRQDPGLGLRLIYFSYDVKMKEKGDIPEGYSVSREKKERFSLILESASTNQTSMYLCASSLLTGNNEKLFFGSGTQLSVL.

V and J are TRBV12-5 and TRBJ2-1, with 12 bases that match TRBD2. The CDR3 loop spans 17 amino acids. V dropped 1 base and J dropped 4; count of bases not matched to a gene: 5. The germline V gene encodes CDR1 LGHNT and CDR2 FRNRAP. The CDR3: CASGLASGGARYNEQFF. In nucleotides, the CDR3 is TGTGCTAGTGGTTTGGCTAGCGGGGGGGCTCGTTACAATGAGCAGTTCTTC.

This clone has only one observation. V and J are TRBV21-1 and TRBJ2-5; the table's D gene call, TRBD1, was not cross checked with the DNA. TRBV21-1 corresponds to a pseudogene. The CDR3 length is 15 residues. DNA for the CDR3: TGTGCCAGCAGCAAAGTTGAGACACTGTGGGAGACCCAGTACTTC. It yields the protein CASSKVETLWETQYF.

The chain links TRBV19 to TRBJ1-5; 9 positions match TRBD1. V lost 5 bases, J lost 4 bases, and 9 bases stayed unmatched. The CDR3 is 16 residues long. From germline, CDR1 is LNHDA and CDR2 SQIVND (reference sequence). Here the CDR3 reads CASSPIGQGFNQPQHF. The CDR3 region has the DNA TGTGCCAGTAGTCCAATCGGACAGGGGTTTAATCAGCCCCAGCATTTT.

CDR3 region: CASRLPPQGSYEQYF. Here the CDR3 DNA reads TGTGCCAGCAGGCTGCCGCCACAGGGGTCCTACGAGCAGTACTTC. The chain links TRBV5-8 to TRBJ2-7, with 7 bases fitting TRBD1. CDR1 is SGHTS, CDR2 YDEGEE, per germline. With 5 bases clipped from V and 1 base from J, the junction kept 9 bases outside the gene matches. This CDR3 comprises 15 residues.

The CDR3 nucleotides are TGTGCCAGCAGCCGGATGACCGGGACTACCGAGCAGTACTTC. It encodes CASSRMTGTTEQYF. This sequence joins TRBV14 and TRBJ2-7; 7 bases line up with TRBD2. V lost 4 bases to trimming and J lost 6 bases; unmatched junction nucleotides: 9. The CDR3 extends over 14 amino acids. The V gene's germline CDR1 is SGHDN and CDR2 FVKESK.

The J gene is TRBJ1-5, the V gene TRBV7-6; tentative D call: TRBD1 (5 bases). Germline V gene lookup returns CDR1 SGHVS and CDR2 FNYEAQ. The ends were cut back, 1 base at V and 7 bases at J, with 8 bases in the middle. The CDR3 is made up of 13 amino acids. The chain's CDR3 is CASSLDQGQPQHF. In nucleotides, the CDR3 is TGTGCCAGCAGCTTAGATCAGGGCCAGCCCCAGCATTTT.

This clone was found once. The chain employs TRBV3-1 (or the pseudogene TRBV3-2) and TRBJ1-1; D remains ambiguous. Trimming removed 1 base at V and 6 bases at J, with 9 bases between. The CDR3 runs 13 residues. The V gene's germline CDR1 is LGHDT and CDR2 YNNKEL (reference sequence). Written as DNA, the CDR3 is TGTGCCAGCAGCCAAGTTGGAGCCTCTGAAGCTTTCTTT. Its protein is CASSQVGASEAFF.

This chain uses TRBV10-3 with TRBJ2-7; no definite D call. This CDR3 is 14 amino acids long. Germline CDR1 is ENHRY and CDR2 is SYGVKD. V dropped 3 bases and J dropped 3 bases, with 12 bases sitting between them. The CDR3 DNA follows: TGTGCCATCAGTGAAATTGGTCTCAGCTACGAGCAGTACTTC. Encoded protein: CAISEIGLSYEQYF.

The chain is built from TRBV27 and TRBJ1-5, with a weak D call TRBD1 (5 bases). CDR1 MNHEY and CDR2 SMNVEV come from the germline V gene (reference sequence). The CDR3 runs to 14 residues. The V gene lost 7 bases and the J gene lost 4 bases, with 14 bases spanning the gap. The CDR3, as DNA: TGTGCCAGCATGGGGGGAGGCCTAAATCAGCCCCAGCATTTT. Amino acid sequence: CASMGGGLNQPQHF.